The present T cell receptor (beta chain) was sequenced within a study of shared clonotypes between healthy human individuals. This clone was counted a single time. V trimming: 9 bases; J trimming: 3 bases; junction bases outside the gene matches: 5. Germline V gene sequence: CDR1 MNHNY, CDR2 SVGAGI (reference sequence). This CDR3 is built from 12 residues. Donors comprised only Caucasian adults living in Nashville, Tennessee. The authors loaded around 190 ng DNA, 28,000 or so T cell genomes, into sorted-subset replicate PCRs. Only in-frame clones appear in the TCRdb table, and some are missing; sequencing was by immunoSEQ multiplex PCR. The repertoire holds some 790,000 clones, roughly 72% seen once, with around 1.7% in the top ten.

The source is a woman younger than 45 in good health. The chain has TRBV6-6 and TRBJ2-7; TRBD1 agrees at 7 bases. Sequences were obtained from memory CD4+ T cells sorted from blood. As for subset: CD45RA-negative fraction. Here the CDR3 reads CASTGAGYEQYF. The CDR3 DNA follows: TGTGCCAGTACAGGGGCAGGCTACGAGCAGTACTTC.